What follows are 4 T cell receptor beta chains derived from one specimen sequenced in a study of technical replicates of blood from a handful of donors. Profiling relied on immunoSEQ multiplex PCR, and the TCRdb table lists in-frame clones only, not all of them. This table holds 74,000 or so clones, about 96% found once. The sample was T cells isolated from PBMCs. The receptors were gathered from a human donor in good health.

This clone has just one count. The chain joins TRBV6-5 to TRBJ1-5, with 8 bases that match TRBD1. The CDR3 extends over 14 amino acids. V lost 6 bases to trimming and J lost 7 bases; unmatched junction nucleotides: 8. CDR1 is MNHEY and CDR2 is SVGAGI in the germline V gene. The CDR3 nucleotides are TGTGCCAGCAGCCCAGGACAGGGAGACCAGCCCCAGCATTTT. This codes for CASSPGQGDQPQHF.

The CDR3, as DNA: TGTGCCAGCAGTTACTCGGGTCAGGAGAACACTGAAGCTTTCTTT. This codes for CASSYSGQENTEAFF. This chain links TRBV6-5 with TRBJ1-1; D remains unclear. This CDR3 spans 15 amino acids. Germline V gene sequence: CDR1 MNHEY, CDR2 SVGAGI. V gave up 0 bases and J gave up 1 base, with 9 bases separating them.

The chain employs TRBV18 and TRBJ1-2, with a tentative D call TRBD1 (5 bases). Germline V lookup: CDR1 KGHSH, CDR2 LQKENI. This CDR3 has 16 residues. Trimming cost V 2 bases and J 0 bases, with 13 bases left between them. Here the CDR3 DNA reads TGTGCCAGCTCACCATCGGGGGGAGAAGCTAACTATGGCTACACCTTC. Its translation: CASSPSGGEANYGYTF.

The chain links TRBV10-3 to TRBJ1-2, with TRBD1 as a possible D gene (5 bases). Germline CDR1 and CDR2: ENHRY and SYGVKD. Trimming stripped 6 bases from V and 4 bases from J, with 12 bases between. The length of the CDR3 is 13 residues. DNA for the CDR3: TGTGCCATCAGCGCGGGACTGCTCTATGGCTACACCTTC. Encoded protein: CAISAGLLYGYTF.